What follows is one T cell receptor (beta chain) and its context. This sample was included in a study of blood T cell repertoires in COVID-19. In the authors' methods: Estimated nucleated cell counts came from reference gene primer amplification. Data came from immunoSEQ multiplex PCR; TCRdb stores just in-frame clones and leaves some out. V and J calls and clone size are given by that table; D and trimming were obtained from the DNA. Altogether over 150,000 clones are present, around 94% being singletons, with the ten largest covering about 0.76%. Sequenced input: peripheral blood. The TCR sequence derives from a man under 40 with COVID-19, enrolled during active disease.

CDR3 in amino acids: CASSESGFKQPQHF. DNA of the CDR3: TGCGCCAGCAGTGAGTCGGGCTTCAAACAGCCCCAGCATTTT. The gene calls are TRBV10-2 and TRBJ1-5; D unresolved. Germline V gene data show CDR1 as WSHSY and CDR2 as SAAADI. The V gene lost 0 bases and the J gene lost 7 bases, with 10 bases spanning the gap. The CDR3 runs 14 residues.